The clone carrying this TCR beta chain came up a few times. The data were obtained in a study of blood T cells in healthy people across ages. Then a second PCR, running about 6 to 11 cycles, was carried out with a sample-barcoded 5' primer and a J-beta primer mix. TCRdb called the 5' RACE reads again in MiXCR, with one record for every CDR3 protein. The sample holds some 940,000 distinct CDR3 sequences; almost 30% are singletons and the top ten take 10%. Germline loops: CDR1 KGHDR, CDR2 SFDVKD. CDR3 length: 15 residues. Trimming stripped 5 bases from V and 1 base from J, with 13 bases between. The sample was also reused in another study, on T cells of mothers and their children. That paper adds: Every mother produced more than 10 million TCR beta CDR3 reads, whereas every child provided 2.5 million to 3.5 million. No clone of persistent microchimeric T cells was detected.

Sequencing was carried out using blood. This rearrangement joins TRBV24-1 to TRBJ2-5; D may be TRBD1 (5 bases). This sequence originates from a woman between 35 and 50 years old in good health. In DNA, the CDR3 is TGTGCCACCAGTGGTACCACAGGTTTCCAAGAGACCCAGTACTTC. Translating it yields CATSGTTGFQETQYF.